This T cell receptor beta chain was captured in a study of cytomegalovirus exposure and HLA in healthy donors. Findings of the study overall: On later analysis, the bulk of CMV-associated TCR beta chains appeared to be HLA-restricted.

The PCR had 60 Vbeta and 13 Jbeta primers. Clones were sequenced by immunoSEQ multiplex PCR, and TCRdb holds only the in-frame ones, with some missing. This table holds about 72,000 clones, roughly four fifths found once. With regard to this clone: The antigen remains undetermined.

Germline values: CDR1 SNHLY, CDR2 FYNNEI. This CDR3 spans 13 amino acids. V was shortened by 5 bases and J by 3 bases, with 11 bases between the two germline ends. J is TRBJ2-7 and V is TRBV2, with TRBD1 as a possible D gene (5 bases). Sequencing was performed on PBMCs. This receptor was obtained from a man between 18 and 29 years old in good health and CMV-seronegative. CDR3 sequence: CASSIGRDYEQYF. CDR3 sequence (DNA): TGTGCCAGCAGTATAGGCAGGGACTACGAGCAGTACTTC. Looking up the rest from reference TRBV2 and TRBJ2-7 gives the full variable domain: EPEVTQTPSHQVTQMGQEVILRCVPISNHLYFYWYRQILGQKVEFLVSFYNNEISEKSEIFDDQFSVERPDGSNFTLKIRSTKLEDSAMYFCASSIGRDYEQYFGPGTRLTVT.